The T cell receptor beta chain under discussion was sequenced for a study of Ad26.COV2.S vaccination and SARS-CoV-2 variants. Across the whole study: It was the COV1001 Ad26.COV2.S trial arm that included the donor. Study-level points and caveats: Non-spike TCR breadth was similar in vaccine and placebo recipients.

Sequenced by immunoSEQ multiplex PCR; TCRdb stores in-frame clones only, minus some. The sample shows about 350,000 clones, 86% of them seen only once. The treatment: around 19 received Ad26.COV2.S at low or high dose, single or two shots; roughly five received placebo; per-sample allocation not given. Samples came from day 63 after the first vaccine or placebo injection. In germline, CDR1 is SGHNT, CDR2 YENEEA. The CDR3 has 12 residues. Trimming removed 5 bases from V and 3 bases from J, with 7 bases in between. Comments on this clone: Its antigen is still unknown.

The rearrangement links TRBV11-3 to TRBJ1-1, with D unclear. Sequencing was performed on peripheral blood, taken in a trial of Ad26.COV2.S vaccine versus placebo. The clonotype originates from a person aged 18-65 years who received the Ad26.COV2.S COVID-19 vaccine or a placebo. The CDR3 protein is CASSPIDTEAFF. DNA for the CDR3: TGTGCCAGCAGCCCTATTGACACTGAAGCTTTCTTT.